A single sample is the source of the 10 T cell receptor beta chains below, sequenced in a study of technical replicates of blood from several donors. The repertoire was sequenced with immunoSEQ multiplex PCR; TCRdb's copy has only in-frame clones and lacks some. The sample yields some 87,000 clones, 90% to 98% seen once. The sample consisted of T cells isolated from PBMCs. The receptors stem from a human donor in good health.

This sequence joins TRBV7-6 and TRBJ2-3; D is possibly TRBD2 (6 bases). CDR1 and CDR2 (germline): SGHVS, FNYEAQ. Trimming pared 5 bases from V and 5 bases from J, leaving 17 bases between. The CDR3 runs 15 residues. The CDR3 nucleotides are TGTGCCAGCAGCCCTTATGGGGAGGCGGGAGATACGCAGTATTTT. Its translation: CASSPYGEAGDTQYF.

The chain combines TRBV18 with TRBJ2-1; D is unresolved. Germline V lookup: CDR1 KGHSH, CDR2 LQKENI. This CDR3 region has 14 residues. Trimming left V 3 bases short and J 5 bases short, with 11 bases between. DNA for the CDR3: TGTGCCAGCTCACCGGTTTCGGTAGACAATGAGCAGTTCTTC. Its protein product is CASSPVSVDNEQFF.

This sequence joins TRBV19 and TRBJ1-2, with a possible D match to TRBD1 (6 bases). The V end was cut by 2 bases, the J end by 6 bases, with 7 bases between. CDR3 length: 12 amino acids. Germline V lookup: CDR1 LNHDA, CDR2 SQIVND (reference sequence). DNA of the CDR3: TGTGCCAGTAGTATATCAGGGGATGGCTACACCTTC. Translating gives CASSISGDGYTF.

The rearrangement uses TRBV7-5 and TRBJ1-1; TRBD1 is taken as the D call from the table, unchecked against the DNA. TRBV7-5 is a documented pseudogene. The CDR3 runs 15 residues. CDR3 DNA sequence: TGTGTCAGAAGTCCATCCAGGGGGCGCAGAACTGAAGCTTTCTTT. Translation: CVRSPSRGRRTEAFF.

The chain has TRBV2 and TRBJ2-5, with D perhaps matching TRBD2 (6 bases). Germline V lookup: CDR1 SNHLY, CDR2 FYNNEI. The ends were cut back, 3 bases at V and 3 bases at J, with 8 bases in the middle. This CDR3 has 13 amino acids. CDR3 nucleotides: TGTGCCAGCAGTGAGGTAGCGGAAGAGACCCAGTACTTC. Protein product: CASSEVAEETQYF.

The chain joins TRBV6-4 to TRBJ2-7; no reliable D call. Trimming stripped 0 bases from V and 3 bases from J, with 21 bases between. The CDR3 has 18 amino acids. Germline V lookup: CDR1 MRHNA, CDR2 SNTAGT. Written as DNA, the CDR3 is TGTGCCAGCAGTGACTCAGGAGCTACCCACTACTACTACTACGAGCAGTACTTC. Protein sequence: CASSDSGATHYYYYEQYF.

V gene TRBV18 combines with J gene TRBJ2-1; no definite D call. The CDR3 totals 12 residues. Germline V gene sequence: CDR1 KGHSH, CDR2 LQKENI. The V end lost 2 bases, the J end lost 5 bases, and 4 bases lay between the germline ends. The CDR3 protein is CASSPSDNEQFF. The DNA for the CDR3 is TGTGCCAGCTCACCATCTGACAATGAGCAGTTCTTC.

CDR3 in amino acids: CASRGKVNGGNEQFF. CDR3 in DNA: TGTGCCAGCAGAGGAAAAGTAAACGGGGGAAATGAGCAGTTCTTC. The chain is built from TRBV6-1 and TRBJ2-1; TRBD2 is a possible D gene (6 bases). Trimming stripped 6 bases from V and 7 bases from J, with 19 bases between. This CDR3 comprises 15 residues. Germline V lookup: CDR1 MNHNS, CDR2 SASEGT.

The chain is built from TRBV10-1 and TRBJ1-4, with a weak D call TRBD1 (6 bases). V was pared by 7 bases and J by 4 bases, with 16 bases between. Germline V CDR1 and CDR2: WNHNN, SYGVQD (reference sequence). This CDR3 is built from 15 residues. CDR3 residues: CASKTPGTHNEKLFF. The DNA for the CDR3 is TGCGCCAGCAAAACTCCCGGGACACATAATGAAAAACTGTTTTTT.

This clone was counted once. V gene TRBV9 combines with J gene TRBJ2-2; D is ambiguous. Between the trimmed V and J ends, which lost 0 bases and 0 bases, there was a span of 24 bases. The CDR3 contains 21 residues. The germline CDR1 and CDR2 sequences are SGDLS and YYNGEE. This CDR3 is CASSVDWWRGSDPPNTGELFF. The CDR3 DNA reads as TGTGCCAGCAGCGTAGATTGGTGGCGTGGCAGCGATCCTCCGAACACCGGGGAGCTGTTTTTT.